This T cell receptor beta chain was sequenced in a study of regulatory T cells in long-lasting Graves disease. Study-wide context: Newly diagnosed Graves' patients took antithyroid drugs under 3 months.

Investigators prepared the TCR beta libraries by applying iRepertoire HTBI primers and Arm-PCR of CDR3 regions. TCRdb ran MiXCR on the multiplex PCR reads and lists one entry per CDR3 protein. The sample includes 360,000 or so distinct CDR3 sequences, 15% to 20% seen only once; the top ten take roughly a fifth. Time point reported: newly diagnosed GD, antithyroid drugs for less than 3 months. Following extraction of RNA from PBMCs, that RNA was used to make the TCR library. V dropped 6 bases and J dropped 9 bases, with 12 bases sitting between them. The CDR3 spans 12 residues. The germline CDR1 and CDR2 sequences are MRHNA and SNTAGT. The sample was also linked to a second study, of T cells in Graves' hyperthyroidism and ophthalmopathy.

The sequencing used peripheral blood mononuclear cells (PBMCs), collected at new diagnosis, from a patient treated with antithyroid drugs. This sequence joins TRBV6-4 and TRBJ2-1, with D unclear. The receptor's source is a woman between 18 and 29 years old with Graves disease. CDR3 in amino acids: CASSNDLGEQFF. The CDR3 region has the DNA TGTGCCAGCAGCAACGACTTGGGTGAGCAGTTCTTC.